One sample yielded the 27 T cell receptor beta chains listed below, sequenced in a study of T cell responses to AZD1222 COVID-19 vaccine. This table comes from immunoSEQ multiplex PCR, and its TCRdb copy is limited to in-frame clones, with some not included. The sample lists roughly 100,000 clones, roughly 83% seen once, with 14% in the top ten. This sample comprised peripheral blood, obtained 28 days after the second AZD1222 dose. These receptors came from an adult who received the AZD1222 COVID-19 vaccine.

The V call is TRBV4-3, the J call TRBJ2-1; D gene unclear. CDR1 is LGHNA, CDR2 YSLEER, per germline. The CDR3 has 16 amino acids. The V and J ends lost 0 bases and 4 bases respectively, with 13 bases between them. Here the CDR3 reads CASSQDSYPSYNEQFF. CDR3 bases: TGCGCCAGCAGCCAAGATTCATACCCCTCTTACAATGAGCAGTTCTTC.

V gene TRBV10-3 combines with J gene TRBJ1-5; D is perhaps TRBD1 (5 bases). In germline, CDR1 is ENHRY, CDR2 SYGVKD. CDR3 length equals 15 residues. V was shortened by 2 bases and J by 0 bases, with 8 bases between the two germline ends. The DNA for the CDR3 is TGTGCCATCAGTGAGACAGGTTATAGCAATCAGCCCCAGCATTTT. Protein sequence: CAISETGYSNQPQHF.

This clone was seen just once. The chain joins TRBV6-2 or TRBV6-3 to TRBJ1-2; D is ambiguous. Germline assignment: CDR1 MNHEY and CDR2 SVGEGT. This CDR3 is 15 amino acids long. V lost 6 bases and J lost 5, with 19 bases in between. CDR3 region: CASSPRPLAGYGYTF. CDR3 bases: TGTGCCAGCAGCCCTCGACCCCTGGCGGGGTATGGCTACACCTTC.

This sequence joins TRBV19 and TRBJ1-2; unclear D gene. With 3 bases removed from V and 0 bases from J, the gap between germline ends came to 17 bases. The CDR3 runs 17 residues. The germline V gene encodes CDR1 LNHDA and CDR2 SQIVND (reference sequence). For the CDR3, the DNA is TGTGCCAGTAGTATCCTTGCCGCCGGGCCCGCTAACTATGGCTACACCTTC. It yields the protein CASSILAAGPANYGYTF.

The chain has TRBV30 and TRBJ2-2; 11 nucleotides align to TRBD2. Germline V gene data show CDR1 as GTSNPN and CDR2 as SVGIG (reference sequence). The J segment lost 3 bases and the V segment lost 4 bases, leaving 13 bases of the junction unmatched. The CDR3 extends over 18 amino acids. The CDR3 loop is CAWKGTSGRSSDTGELFF. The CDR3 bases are TGTGCCTGGAAGGGAACTAGCGGGAGAAGTTCGGACACCGGGGAGCTGTTTTTT.

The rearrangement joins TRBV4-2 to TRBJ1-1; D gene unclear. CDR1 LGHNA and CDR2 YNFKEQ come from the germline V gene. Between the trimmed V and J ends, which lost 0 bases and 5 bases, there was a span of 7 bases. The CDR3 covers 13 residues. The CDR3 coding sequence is TGTGCCAGCAGCCAAGACCCAGTGACTGAAGCTTTCTTT. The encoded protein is CASSQDPVTEAFF.

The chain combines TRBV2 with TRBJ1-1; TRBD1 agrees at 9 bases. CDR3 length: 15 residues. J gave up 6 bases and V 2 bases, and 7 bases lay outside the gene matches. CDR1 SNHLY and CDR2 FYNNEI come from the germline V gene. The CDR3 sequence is CASSESWDRAPEAFF. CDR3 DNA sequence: TGTGCCAGCAGTGAATCGTGGGACAGGGCCCCTGAAGCTTTCTTT.

CDR3 nucleotides: TGTGCCATCGAACAGGGGTCTGAAGCTTTCTTT. Amino acid sequence: CAIEQGSEAFF. The chain couples TRBV24-1 to TRBJ1-1; 7 nucleotides match TRBD1. With 11 bases clipped from V and 6 bases from J, the junction kept 5 bases outside the gene matches. Germline V lookup: CDR1 KGHDR, CDR2 SFDVKD. The CDR3 loop spans 11 amino acids.

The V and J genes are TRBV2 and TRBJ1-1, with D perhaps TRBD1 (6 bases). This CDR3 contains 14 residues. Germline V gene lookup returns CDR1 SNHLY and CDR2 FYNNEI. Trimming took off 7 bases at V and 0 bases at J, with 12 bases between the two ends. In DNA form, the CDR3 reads TGTGCCAGCACCTCCTGGACAGTGAACACTGAAGCTTTCTTT. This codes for CASTSWTVNTEAFF.

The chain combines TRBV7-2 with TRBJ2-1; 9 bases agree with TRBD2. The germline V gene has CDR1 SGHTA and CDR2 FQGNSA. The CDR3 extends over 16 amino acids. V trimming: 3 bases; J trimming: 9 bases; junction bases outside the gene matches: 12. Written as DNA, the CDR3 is TGTGCCAGCAGCTTCGCGGGAGGGAATAACGGCGGTGAGCAGTTCTTC. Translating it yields CASSFAGGNNGGEQFF.

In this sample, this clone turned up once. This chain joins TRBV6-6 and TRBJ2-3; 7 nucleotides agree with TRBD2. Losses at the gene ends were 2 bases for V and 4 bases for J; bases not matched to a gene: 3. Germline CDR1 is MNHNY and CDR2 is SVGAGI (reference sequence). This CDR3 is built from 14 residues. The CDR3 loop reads CASSYSGAPDTQYF. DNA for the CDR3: TGTGCCAGCAGTTACAGCGGGGCTCCAGATACGCAGTATTTT.

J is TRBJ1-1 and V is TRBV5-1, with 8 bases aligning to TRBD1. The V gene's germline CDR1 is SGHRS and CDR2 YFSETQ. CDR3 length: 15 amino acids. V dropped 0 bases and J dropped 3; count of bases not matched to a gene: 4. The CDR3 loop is CASSLVSRGHTEAFF. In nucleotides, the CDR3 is TGCGCCAGCAGCTTGGTAAGCAGGGGGCACACTGAAGCTTTCTTT.

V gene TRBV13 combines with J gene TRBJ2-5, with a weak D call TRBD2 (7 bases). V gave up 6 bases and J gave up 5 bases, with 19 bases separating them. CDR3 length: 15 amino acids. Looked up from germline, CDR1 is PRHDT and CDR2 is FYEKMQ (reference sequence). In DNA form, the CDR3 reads TGTGCCAGCAGTGATAGTAGGGGGGGAGCGGAGACCCAGTACTTC. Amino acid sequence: CASSDSRGGAETQYF.

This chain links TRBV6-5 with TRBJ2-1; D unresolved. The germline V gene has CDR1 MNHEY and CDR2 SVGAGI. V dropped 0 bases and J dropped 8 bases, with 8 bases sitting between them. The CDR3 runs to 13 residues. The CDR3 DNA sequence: TGTGCCAGCAGTTACTCGCTTTGGGATGAGCAGTTCTTC. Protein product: CASSYSLWDEQFF.

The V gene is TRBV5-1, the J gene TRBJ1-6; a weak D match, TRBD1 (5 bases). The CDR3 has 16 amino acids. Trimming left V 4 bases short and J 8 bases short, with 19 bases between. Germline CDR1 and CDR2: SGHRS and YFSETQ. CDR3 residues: CASSPGSGGWDSPLHF. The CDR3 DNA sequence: TGCGCCAGCAGCCCGGGGAGCGGGGGATGGGATTCACCCCTCCACTTT.

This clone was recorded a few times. CDR3 residues: CASSLVSGWTGELFF. The DNA for the CDR3 is TGCGCCAGCAGCTTGGTGTCAGGGTGGACCGGGGAGCTGTTTTTT. V and J are TRBV5-1 and TRBJ2-2, with D perhaps matching TRBD1 (5 bases). CDR1 and CDR2 (germline): SGHRS, YFSETQ. V was trimmed by 0 bases and J by 5 bases, leaving 11 bases between them. CDR3 size: 15 residues.

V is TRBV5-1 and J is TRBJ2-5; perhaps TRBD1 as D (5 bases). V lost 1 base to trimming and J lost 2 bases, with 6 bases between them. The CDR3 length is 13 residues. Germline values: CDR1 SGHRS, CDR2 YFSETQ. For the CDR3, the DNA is TGCGCCAGCAGCTTGTCAGGGCAAGAGACCCAGTACTTC. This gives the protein CASSLSGQETQYF. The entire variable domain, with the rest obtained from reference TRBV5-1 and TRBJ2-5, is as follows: KAGVTQTPRYLIKTRGQQVTLSCSPISGHRSVSWYQQTPGQGLQFLFEYFSETQRNKGNFPGRFSGRQFSNSRSEMNVSTLELGDSALYLCASSLSGQETQYFGPGTRLLVL.

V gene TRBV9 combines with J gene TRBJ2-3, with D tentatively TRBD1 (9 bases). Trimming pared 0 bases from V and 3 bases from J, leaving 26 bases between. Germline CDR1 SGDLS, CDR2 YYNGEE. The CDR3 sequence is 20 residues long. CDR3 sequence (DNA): TGTGCCAGCAGCGTAGAAGGTTGGACGGGAGGGACAGGGAGGACAGATACGCAGTATTTT. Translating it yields CASSVEGWTGGTGRTDTQYF.

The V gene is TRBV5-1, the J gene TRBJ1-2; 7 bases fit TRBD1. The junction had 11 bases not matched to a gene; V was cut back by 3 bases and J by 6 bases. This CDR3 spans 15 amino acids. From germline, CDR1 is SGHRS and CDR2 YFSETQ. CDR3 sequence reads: CASSWGAGGWDGYTF. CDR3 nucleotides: TGCGCCAGCAGCTGGGGCGCAGGGGGTTGGGATGGCTACACCTTC.

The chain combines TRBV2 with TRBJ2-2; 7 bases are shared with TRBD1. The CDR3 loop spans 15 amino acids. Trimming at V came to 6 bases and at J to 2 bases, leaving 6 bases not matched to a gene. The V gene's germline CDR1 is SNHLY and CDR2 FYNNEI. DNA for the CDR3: TGTGCCAGCAGGGCCGGGACAGAAAACACCGGGGAGCTGTTTTTT. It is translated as CASRAGTENTGELFF.

CDR3: CASRHREDNSPLHF. Written as DNA, the CDR3 is TGTGCCAGTAGGCACAGGGAAGACAATTCACCCCTCCACTTT. The chain employs TRBV19 and TRBJ1-6; tentative D call: TRBD1 (6 bases). Germline V CDR1 and CDR2: LNHDA, SQIVND (reference sequence). V was pared by 6 bases and J by 7 bases, with 13 bases between. The CDR3 is 14 amino acids. The variable domain in full, with the rest retrieved from reference TRBV19 and TRBJ1-6, is DGGITQSPKYLFRKEGQNVTLSCEQNLNHDAMYWYRQDPGQGLRLIYYSQIVNDFQKGDIAEGYSVSREKKESFPLTVTSAQKNPTAFYLCASRHREDNSPLHFGNGTRLTVT.

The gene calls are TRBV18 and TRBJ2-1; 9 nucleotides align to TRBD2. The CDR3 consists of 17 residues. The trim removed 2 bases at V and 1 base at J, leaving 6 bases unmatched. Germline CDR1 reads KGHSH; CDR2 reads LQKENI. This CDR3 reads CASSPILSGRSYNEQFF. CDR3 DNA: TGTGCCAGCTCACCAATTTTAAGCGGGAGGTCCTACAATGAGCAGTTCTTC.

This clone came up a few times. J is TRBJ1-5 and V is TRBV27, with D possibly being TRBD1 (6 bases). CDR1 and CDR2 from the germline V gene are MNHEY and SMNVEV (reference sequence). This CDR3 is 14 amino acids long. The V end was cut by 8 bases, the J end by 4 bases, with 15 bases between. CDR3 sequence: CASSKPDSNQPQHF. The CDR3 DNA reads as TGTGCCAGCTCAAAACCGGACAGTAATCAGCCCCAGCATTTT.

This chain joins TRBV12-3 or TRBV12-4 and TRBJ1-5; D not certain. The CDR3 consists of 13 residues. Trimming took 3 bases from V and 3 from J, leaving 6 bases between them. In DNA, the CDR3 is TGTGCCAGCAGTTTGGCCAACAATCAGCCCCAGCATTTT. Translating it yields CASSLANNQPQHF.

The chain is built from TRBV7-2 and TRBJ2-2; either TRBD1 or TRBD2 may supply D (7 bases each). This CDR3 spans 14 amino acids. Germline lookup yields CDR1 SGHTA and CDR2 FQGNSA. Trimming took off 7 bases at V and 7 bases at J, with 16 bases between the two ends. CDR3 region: CASTLGGGVGELFF. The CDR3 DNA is TGTGCCAGCACCCTGGGAGGGGGCGTCGGGGAGCTGTTTTTT.

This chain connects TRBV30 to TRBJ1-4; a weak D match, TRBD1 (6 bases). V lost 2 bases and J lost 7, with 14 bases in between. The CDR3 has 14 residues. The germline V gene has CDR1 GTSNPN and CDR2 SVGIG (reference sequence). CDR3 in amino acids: CAWSKQGSSEKLFF. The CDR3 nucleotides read TGTGCCTGGAGTAAACAGGGATCCTCTGAAAAACTGTTTTTT. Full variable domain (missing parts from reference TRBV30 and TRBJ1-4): SQTIHQWPATLVQPVGSPLSLECTVEGTSNPNLYWYRQAAGRGLQLLFYSVGIGQISSEVPQNLSASRPQDRQFILSSKKLLLSDSGFYLCAWSKQGSSEKLFFGSGTQLSVL.

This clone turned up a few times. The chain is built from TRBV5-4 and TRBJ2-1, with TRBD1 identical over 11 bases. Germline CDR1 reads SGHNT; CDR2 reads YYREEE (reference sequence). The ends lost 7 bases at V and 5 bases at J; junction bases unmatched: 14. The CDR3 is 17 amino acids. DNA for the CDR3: TGTGCCAGCCGGACAGGGGGCAACGCGGGAGGGAACAATGAGCAGTTCTTC. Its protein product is CASRTGGNAGGNNEQFF. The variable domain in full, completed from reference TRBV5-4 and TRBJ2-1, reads ETGVTQSPTHLIKTRGQQVTLRCSSQSGHNTVSWYQQALGQGPQFIFQYYREEENGRGNFPPRFSGLQFPNYSSELNVNALELDDSALYLCASRTGGNAGGNNEQFFGPGTRLTVL.